This TCR beta chain was obtained from a study of OX40 agonist ivuxolimab in advanced cancers. Study-level information: The patients received agonistic anti-OX40 (CD134) antibody ivuxolimab. At 0.01 to 10 mg/kg, ivuxolimab was administered intravenously to patients every 2 weeks.

On this clone itself: Antigen specificity is unknown.

The CDR3 is made up of 15 amino acids. Germline V CDR1 and CDR2: MRHNA, SNTAGT. With 0 bases removed from V and 8 bases from J, the gap between germline ends came to 14 bases. Whole-study findings and limits: Nonresponders included some who also had low normalized T-cell clonal expansion.

Sequencing used immunoSEQ multiplex PCR; TCRdb keeps in-frame clones, though not all of them. The table shows 56,000 or so clones, with 65% to 85% occurring only once. On cycle 4 day 1 and cycle 7 day 1, as well as at baseline, blood was sampled. The source is an adult with an advanced solid tumor such as melanoma, head and neck, liver or kidney cancer. The specimen comprised CD4+ or CD8+ T cells sorted from blood, sampled in a trial of the OX40 agonist ivuxolimab. The V and J genes are TRBV6-4 and TRBJ2-1; D possibly corresponds to TRBD1 (5 bases). The CDR3 DNA reads TGTGCCAGCAGTGACTCCCAGGGCCCTTTCGATGAGCAGTTCTTC. Encoded protein: CASSDSQGPFDEQFF.